A selection of T cell receptor beta chains follows, all from one sample in a study of blood T cell repertoires in COVID-19. Assay: immunoSEQ multiplex PCR; the TCRdb copy retains only in-frame clones and omits some. The sample contains roughly 200,000 clones, about 85% of which appear only once. The sample was peripheral blood. Source of these receptors: an elderly woman with acute or convalescent COVID-19. The CDR3 runs from the conserved cysteine through the conserved F or W. D genes are given only for firm matches. Rows may omit the clone size; those that give it use once, few, many or a size class.

size	V	D	J	DNA	CDR3
-	TRBV2	-	TRBJ1-3	TGTGCCAGCCGCGCCCGGGGGGCTGGAAACACCATATATTTT	CASRARGAGNTIYF
-	TRBV29-1	TRBD1	TRBJ1-5	TGCAGCGTAGGGACAGGGGTCGGCCAGCCCCAGCATTTT	CSVGTGVGQPQHF
-	TRBV11-3	-	TRBJ2-3	TGTGCCAGCAGCTTAGGTAGCAAGACAGATACGCAGTATTTT	CASSLGSKTDTQYF
-	TRBV3-1/TRBV3-2	-	TRBJ2-1	TGTGCCAGCAGACCCCGACTAGTTTCCTACAATGAGCAGTTCTTC	CASRPRLVSYNEQFF
-	TRBV6-5	-	TRBJ1-4	TGTGCCAGTGGTCAGGTGGTTAGGGGAGAAAAACTGTTTTTT	CASGQVVRGEKLFF
-	TRBV12-3/TRBV12-4	-	TRBJ1-2	TGTGCCAGCAGTTTACAACGGTATGGCTACACCTTC	CASSLQRYGYTF
-	TRBV27	TRBD2	TRBJ2-7	TGTGCCAGCAGTTTTGGGTCGGGAGGGCCTCGAGCCTACGAGCAGTACTTC	CASSFGSGGPRAYEQYF
-	TRBV5-8	-	TRBJ1-6	TGTGCCAGCAGCTTGGCAGGCAGCTCCTATAATTCACCCCTCCACTTT	CASSLAGSSYNSPLHF
few	TRBV7-2	-	TRBJ2-5	TGTGCCAGCAGCTTAGCAGGGACTCTATCGTCTGAGACCCAGTACTTC	CASSLAGTLSSETQYF
few	TRBV4-3	-	TRBJ1-3	TGCGCCAGCAGCCATTTGGGGGGGGCGCCTGGAAACACCATATATTTT	CASSHLGGAPGNTIYF
once	TRBV27	-	TRBJ1-5	TGTGCCAGCAGACTACCCCCAGGACTCGATAGCAATCAGCCCCAGCATTTT	CASRLPPGLDSNQPQHF
-	TRBV19	TRBD1	TRBJ2-7	TGTGCCAGTATGGGGCGAGGGGGCCACGAGCAGTACTTC	CASMGRGGHEQYF
-	TRBV4-3	-	TRBJ2-5	TGCGCCAGCAGCCAAGATTGGAGAGAGACCCAGTACTTC	CASSQDWRETQYF
-	TRBV5-8	-	TRBJ1-1	TGTGCCAGCAGCCGCGGACACGTGAACACTGAAGCTTTCTTT	CASSRGHVNTEAFF
-	TRBV19	-	TRBJ2-1	TGTGCCAGTAGCGGAGCGCGGTACAATGAGCAGTTCTTC	CASSGARYNEQFF
-	TRBV15	-	TRBJ2-5	TGTGCCACCAGGGCACAGGGAGTTGGGGAGACCCAGTACTTC	CATRAQGVGETQYF
-	TRBV19	-	TRBJ1-5	TGTGCCAGTGGCGGGGGGCCTCAGCCCCAGCATTTT	CASGGGPQPQHF
-	TRBV7-8	TRBD1	TRBJ2-3	TGTGCCAGCAGCTTAATACCCAACGACAGGGGTAAATATACGCAGTATTTT	CASSLIPNDRGKYTQYF
-	TRBV6-5	-	TRBJ1-1	TGTGCCAGCAGCCGCCCATCCCCAGGGAACACTGAAGCTTTCTTT	CASSRPSPGNTEAFF
few	TRBV7-8	TRBD1	TRBJ2-7	TGTGCCAGCAGCTCCGGGACAGGGGGCTACGAGCAGTACTTC	CASSSGTGGYEQYF
once	TRBV7-3	-	TRBJ2-6	TGTGCCAGCAGCGGCAGCGTCTCTGGGGCCAACGTCCTGACTTTC	CASSGSVSGANVLTF
-	TRBV2	-	TRBJ1-1	TGTGCCAGCAGTCCCGACATCACCTACACTGAAGCTTTCTTT	CASSPDITYTEAFF
-	TRBV9	TRBD1	TRBJ1-5	TGTGCCAGCAGCGTGGAAGGGACAGATCTTAGGCCCCAGCATTTT	CASSVEGTDLRPQHF
-	TRBV29-1	TRBD1	TRBJ1-1	TGCAGCGTTGCGAGGGGGCAAACTGAAGCTTTCTTT	CSVARGQTEAFF
-	TRBV28	-	TRBJ1-4	TGTGCCAGCAGTTTAATGGGGGGTATTAATGAAAAACTGTTTTTT	CASSLMGGINEKLFF
-	TRBV6-5	TRBD1	TRBJ1-6	TGTGCCAGCAGTTACAGGGACAGGGGTAATTCACCCCTCCACTTT	CASSYRDRGNSPLHF